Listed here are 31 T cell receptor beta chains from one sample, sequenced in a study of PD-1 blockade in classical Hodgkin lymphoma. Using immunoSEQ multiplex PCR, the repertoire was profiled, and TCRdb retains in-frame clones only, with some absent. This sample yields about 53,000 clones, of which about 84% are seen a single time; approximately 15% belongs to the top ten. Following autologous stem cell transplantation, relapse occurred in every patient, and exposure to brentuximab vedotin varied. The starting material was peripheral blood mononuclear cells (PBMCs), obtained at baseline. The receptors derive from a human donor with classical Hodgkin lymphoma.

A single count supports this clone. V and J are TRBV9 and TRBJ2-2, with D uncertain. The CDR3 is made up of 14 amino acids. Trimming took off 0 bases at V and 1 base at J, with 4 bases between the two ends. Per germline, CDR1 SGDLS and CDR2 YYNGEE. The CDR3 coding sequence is TGTGCCAGCAGCGTAGTGGGGAACACCGGGGAGCTGTTTTTT. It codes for CASSVVGNTGELFF.

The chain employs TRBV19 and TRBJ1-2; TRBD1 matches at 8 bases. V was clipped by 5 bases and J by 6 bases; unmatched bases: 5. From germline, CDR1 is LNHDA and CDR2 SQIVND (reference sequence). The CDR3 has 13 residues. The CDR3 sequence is CASSPRTGNGYTF. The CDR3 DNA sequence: TGTGCCAGTAGTCCGAGGACAGGGAATGGCTACACCTTC.

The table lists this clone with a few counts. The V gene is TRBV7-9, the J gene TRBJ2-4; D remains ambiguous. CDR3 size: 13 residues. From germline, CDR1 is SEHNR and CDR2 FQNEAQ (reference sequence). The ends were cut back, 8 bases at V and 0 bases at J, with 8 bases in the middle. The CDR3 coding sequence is TGTGCCAGCCGCAGGCCAGCCAAAAACATTCAGTACTTC. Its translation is CASRRPAKNIQYF.

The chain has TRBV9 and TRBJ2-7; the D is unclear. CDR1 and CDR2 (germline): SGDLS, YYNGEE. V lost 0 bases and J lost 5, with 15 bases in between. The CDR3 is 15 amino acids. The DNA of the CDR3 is TGTGCCAGCAGCGTAGACGGGCTCCCCGGAGACGAGCAGTACTTC. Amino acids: CASSVDGLPGDEQYF.

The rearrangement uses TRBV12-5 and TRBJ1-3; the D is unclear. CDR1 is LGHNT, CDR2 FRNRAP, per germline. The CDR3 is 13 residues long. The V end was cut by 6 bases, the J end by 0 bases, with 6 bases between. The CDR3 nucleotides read TGTGCTAGTGGCCTACGCTCTGGAAACACCATATATTTT. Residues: CASGLRSGNTIYF.

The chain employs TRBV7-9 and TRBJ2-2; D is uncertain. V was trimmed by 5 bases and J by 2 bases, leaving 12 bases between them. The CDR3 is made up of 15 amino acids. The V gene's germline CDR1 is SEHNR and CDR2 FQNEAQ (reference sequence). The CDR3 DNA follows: TGTGCCAGCAGCCAGTCAGCTGTTAACACCGGGGAGCTGTTTTTT. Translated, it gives CASSQSAVNTGELFF.

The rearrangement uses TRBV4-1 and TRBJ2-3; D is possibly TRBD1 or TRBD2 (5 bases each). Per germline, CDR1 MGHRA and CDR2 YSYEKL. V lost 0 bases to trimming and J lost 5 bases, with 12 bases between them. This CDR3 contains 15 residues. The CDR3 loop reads CASSQDEGPGDTQYF. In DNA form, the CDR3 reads TGCGCCAGCAGCCAAGATGAGGGGCCCGGAGATACGCAGTATTTT.

The CDR3 sequence: CASSSGLAGVGANYEQFF. The CDR3 DNA sequence: TGTGCCAGCAGCTCTGGACTAGCGGGAGTGGGTGCCAACTATGAGCAGTTCTTC. V usage is TRBV11-2 and J usage is TRBJ2-1; 13 nucleotides align to TRBD2. Trimming at V came to 4 bases and at J to 8 bases, leaving 14 bases not matched to a gene. This CDR3 contains 18 residues. Germline V CDR1 and CDR2: SGHAT, FQNNGV. Full variable domain (outside the CDR3, taken from reference TRBV11-2 and TRBJ2-1): EAGVAQSPRYKIIEKRQSVAFWCNPISGHATLYWYQQILGQGPKLLIQFQNNGVVDDSQLPKDRFSAERLKGVDSTLKIQPAKLEDSAVYLCASSSGLAGVGANYEQFFGPGTRLTVL.

The CDR3 sequence is CSASNLGVQFF. The CDR3 DNA reads TGCAGTGCTAGCAACCTAGGGGTGCAGTTCTTC. This chain connects TRBV20-1 to TRBJ2-1; the D gene is possibly TRBD1 (5 bases). Germline lookup yields CDR1 DFQATT and CDR2 SNEGSKA (reference sequence). Between the trimmed V and J ends, which lost 3 bases and 12 bases, there was a span of 12 bases. The CDR3 covers 11 residues.

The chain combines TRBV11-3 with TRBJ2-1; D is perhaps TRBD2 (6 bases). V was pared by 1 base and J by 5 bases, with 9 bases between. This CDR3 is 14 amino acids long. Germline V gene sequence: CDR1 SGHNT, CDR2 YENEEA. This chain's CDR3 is CASSLGSGHNEQFF. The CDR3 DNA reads TGTGCCAGCAGCTTAGGTAGCGGCCACAATGAGCAGTTCTTC.

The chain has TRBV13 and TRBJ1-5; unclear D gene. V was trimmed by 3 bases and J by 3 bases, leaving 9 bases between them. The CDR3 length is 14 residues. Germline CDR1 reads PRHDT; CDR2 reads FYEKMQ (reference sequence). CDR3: CASSFRGNNQPQHF. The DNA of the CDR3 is TGTGCCAGCAGCTTCCGAGGTAACAATCAGCCCCAGCATTTT.

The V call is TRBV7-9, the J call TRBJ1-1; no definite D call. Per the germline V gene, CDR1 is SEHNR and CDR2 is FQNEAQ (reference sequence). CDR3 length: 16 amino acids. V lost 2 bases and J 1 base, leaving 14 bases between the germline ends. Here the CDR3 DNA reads TGTGCCAGCAGCTTACTCCAGCAAGAATGGAACACTGAAGCTTTCTTT. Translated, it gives CASSLLQQEWNTEAFF.

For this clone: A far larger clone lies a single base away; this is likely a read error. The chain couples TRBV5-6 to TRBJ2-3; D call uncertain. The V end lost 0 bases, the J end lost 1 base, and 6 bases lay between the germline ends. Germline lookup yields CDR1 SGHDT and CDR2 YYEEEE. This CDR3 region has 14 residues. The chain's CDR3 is CASSLVRGTDTQYF. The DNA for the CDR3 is TGTGCCAGCAGCTTGGTCCGTGGCACAGATACGCAGTATTTT.

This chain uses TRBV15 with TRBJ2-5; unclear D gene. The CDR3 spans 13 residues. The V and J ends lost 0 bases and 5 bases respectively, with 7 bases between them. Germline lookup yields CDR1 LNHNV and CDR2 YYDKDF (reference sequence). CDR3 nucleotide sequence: TGTGCCACCAGCAGAGATAACGGGGAGACCCAGTACTTC. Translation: CATSRDNGETQYF.

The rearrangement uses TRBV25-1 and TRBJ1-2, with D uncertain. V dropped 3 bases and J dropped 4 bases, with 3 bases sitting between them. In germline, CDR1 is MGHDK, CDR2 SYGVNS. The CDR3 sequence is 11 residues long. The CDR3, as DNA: TGTGCCAGCAGTGACGGCTATGGCTACACCTTC. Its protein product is CASSDGYGYTF.

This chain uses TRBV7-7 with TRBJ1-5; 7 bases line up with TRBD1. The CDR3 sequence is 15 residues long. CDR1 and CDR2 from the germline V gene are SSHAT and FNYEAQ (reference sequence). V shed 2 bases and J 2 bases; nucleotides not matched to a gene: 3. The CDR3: CASSLYRGRNQPQHF. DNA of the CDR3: TGTGCCAGCAGCTTATACAGGGGCCGCAATCAGCCCCAGCATTTT.

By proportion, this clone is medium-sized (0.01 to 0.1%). The CDR3 sequence: CASSAGLAGGPGVFF. The CDR3 nucleotides read TGTGCCAGCAGCGCGGGACTAGCGGGAGGGCCAGGCGTTTTCTTC. V is TRBV5-4 and J is TRBJ2-1, with 16 bases identical to TRBD2. This CDR3 contains 15 residues. Germline V gene lookup returns CDR1 SGHNT and CDR2 YYREEE (reference sequence). The V gene end was trimmed by 4 bases and the J gene end by 16 bases; junction bases not matched to a gene: 11.

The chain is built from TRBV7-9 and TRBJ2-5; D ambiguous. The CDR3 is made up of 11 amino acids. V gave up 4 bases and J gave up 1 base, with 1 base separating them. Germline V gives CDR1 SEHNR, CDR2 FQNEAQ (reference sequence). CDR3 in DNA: TGTGCCAGCAGCTCCCAAGAGACCCAGTACTTC. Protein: CASSSQETQYF.

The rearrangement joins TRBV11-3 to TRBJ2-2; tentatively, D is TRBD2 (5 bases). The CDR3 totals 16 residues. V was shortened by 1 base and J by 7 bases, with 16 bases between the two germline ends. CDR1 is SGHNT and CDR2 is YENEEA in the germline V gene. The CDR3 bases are TGTGCCAGCAGCTTAGGTGGTGGGAGAGGTAGCGGGGAGCTGTTTTTT. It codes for CASSLGGGRGSGELFF.

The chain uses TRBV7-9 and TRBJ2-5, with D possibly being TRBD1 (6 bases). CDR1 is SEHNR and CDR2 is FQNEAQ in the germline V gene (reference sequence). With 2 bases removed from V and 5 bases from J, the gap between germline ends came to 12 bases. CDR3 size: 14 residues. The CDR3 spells CASSLKGDGETQYF. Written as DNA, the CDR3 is TGTGCCAGCAGCTTAAAGGGGGACGGGGAGACCCAGTACTTC.

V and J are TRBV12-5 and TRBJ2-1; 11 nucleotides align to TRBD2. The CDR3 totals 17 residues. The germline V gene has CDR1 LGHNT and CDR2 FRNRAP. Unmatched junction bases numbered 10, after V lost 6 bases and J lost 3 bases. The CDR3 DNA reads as TGTGCTAGTGGCCGTTTGACTAGCGGGATTTTCTACAATGAGCAGTTCTTC. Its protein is CASGRLTSGIFYNEQFF.

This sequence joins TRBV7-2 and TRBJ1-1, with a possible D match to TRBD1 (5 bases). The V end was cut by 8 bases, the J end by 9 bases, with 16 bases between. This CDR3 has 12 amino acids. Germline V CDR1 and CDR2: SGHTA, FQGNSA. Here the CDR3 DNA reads TGTGCCAGCGGCCCCCGACAGACGAAAGCTTTCTTT. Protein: CASGPRQTKAFF.

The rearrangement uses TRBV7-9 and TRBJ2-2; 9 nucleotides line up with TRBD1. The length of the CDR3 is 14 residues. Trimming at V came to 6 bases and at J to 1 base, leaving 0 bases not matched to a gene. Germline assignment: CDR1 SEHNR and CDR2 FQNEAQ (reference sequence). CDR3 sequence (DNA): TGTGCCAGCAGGGGACAGGGGAACACCGGGGAGCTGTTTTTT. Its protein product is CASRGQGNTGELFF.

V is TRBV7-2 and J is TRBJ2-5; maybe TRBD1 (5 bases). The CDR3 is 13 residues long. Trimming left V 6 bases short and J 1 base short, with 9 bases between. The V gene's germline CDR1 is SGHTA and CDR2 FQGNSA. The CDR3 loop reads CASSLRVQETQYF. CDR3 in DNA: TGTGCCAGCAGTCTCAGGGTCCAAGAGACCCAGTACTTC.

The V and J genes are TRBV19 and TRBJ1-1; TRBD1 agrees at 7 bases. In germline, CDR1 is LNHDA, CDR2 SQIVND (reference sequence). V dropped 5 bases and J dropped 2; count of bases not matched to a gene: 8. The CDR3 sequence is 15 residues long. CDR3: CASSVTGQPNTEAFF. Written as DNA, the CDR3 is TGTGCCAGTAGTGTGACAGGGCAGCCTAACACTGAAGCTTTCTTT.

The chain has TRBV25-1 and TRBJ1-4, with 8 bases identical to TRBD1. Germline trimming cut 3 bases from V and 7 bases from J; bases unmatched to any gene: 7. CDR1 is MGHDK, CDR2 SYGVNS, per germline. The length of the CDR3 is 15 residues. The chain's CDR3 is CASSEPGTGSEKLFF. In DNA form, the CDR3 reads TGTGCCAGCAGTGAGCCCGGGACAGGTTCTGAAAAACTGTTTTTT. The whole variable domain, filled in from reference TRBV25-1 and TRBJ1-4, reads EADIYQTPRYLVIGTGKKITLECSQTMGHDKMYWYQQDPGMELHLIHYSYGVNSTEKGDLSSESTVSRIRTEHFPLTLESARPSHTSQYLCASSEPGTGSEKLFFGSGTQLSVL.

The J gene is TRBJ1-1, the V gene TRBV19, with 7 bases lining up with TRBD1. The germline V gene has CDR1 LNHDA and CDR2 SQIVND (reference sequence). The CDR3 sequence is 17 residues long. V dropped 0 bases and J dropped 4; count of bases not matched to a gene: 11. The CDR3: CASSIDDRARWGTEAFF. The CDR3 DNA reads TGTGCCAGTAGTATAGATGACAGGGCTCGGTGGGGCACTGAAGCTTTCTTT.

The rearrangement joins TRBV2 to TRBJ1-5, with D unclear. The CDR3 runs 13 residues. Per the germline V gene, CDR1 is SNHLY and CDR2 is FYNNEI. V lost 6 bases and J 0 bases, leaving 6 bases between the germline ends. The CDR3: CASSPDSNQPQHF. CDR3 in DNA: TGTGCCAGCAGCCCGGATAGCAATCAGCCCCAGCATTTT.

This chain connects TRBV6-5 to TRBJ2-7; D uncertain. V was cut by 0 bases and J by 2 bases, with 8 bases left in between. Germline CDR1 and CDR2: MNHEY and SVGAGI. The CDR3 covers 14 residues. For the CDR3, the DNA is TGTGCCAGCAGTTACTCGTTACAAGCCTACGAGCAGTACTTC. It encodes CASSYSLQAYEQYF.

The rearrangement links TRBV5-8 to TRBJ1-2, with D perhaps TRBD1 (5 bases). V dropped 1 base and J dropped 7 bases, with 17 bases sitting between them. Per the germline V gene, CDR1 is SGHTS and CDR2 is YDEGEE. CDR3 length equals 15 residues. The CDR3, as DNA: TGTGCCAGCAGCTTGATGGGGGTTATAATAAGTGGCTACACCTTC. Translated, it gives CASSLMGVIISGYTF.

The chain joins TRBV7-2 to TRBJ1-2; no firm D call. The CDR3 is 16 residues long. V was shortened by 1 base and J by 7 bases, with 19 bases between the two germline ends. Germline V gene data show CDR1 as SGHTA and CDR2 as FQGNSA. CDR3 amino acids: CASSLDSRTYLGGYTF. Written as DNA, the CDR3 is TGTGCCAGCAGCTTAGATTCAAGGACTTACCTGGGTGGCTACACCTTC. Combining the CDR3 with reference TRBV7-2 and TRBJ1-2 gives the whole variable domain GAGVSQSPSNKVTEKGKDVELRCDPISGHTALYWYRQSLGQGLEFLIYFQGNSAPDKSGLPSDRFSAERTGGSVSTLTIQRTQQEDSAVYLCASSLDSRTYLGGYTFGSGTRLTVV.